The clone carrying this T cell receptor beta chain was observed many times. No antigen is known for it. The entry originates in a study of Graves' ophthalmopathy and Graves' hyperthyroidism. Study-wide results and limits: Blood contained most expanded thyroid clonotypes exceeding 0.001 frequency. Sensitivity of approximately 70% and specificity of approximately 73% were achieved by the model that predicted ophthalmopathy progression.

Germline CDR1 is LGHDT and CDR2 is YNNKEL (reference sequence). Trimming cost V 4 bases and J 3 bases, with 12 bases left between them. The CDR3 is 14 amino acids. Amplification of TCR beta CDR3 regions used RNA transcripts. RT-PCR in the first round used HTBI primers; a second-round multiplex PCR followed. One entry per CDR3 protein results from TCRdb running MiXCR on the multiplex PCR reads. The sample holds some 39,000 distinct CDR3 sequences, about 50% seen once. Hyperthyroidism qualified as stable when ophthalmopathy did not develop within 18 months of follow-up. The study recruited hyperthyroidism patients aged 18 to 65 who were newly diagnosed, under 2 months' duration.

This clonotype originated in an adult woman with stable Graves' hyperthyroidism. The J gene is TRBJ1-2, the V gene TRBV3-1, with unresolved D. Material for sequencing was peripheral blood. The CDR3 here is CASSPNRQDYGYTF. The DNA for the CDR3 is TGTGCCAGCAGCCCCAACAGACAAGACTATGGCTACACCTTC.